The clone carrying this T cell receptor beta chain was seen only a few times. What it binds is not known. The data are from a study of post-analysis software for immune sequencing data. Unique molecular identifiers tagged the TCR beta cDNA libraries. TCRdb recomputed calls from the PCR reads with MiXCR, one row per CDR3 protein. The data contain some 690,000 distinct CDR3 sequences, 55% to 60% of them singletons. Whole-study results and caveats: When patients were compared with controls, about five TRBV segments were more frequent, TRBV5-6, TRBV5-1 and TRBV20-1 among them.

CDR1 is SGHKS, CDR2 YYEKEE, per germline (reference sequence). The CDR3 has 14 amino acids. Losses at the gene ends were 0 bases for V and 3 bases for J; bases not matched to a gene: 3. The chain is built from TRBV5-5 and TRBJ2-7; 7 nucleotides agree with TRBD2. The clonotype was recovered from a girl aged 2 to 9 with multiple sclerosis. The sequenced sample consisted of blood. In DNA form, the CDR3 reads TGTGCCAGCAGCTTGGCGTGGGGGGGCTACGAGCAGTACTTC. Protein product: CASSLAWGGYEQYF.